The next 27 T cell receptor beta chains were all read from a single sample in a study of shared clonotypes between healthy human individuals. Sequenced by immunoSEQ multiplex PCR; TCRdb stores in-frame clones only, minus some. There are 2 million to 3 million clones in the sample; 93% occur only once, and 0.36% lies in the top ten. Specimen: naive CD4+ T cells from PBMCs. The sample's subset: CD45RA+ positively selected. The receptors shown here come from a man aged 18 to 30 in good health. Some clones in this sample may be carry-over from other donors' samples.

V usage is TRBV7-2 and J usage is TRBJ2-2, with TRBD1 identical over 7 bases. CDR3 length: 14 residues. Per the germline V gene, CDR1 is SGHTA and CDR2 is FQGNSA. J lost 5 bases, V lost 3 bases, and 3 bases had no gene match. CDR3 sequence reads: CASSLTGITGELFF. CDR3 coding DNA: TGTGCCAGCAGCTTGACAGGGATTACCGGGGAGCTGTTTTTT.

CDR3 sequence reads: CASSSQGVRESGVQPQHF. CDR3 in DNA: TGTGCCAGCAGTTCTCAGGGGGTCCGAGAAAGTGGAGTTCAGCCCCAGCATTTT. The rearrangement joins TRBV28 to TRBJ1-5; TRBD1 matches 7 bases. The CDR3 contains 18 residues. The V and J ends lost 4 bases and 6 bases, in that order; junction bases with no gene match: 18. Germline V lookup: CDR1 MDHEN, CDR2 SYDVKM.

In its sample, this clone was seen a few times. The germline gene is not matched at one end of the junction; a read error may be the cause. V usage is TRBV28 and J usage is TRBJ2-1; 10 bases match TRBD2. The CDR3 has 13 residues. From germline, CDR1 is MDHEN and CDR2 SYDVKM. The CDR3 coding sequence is TGTGCCAGCAGTTTCCAGCGGGAGGGTAGTTTGGTCTTC. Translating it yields CASSFQREGSLVF. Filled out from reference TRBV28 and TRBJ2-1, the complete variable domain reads DVKVTQSSRYLVKRTGEKVFLECVQDMDHENMFWYRQDPGLGLRLIYFSYDVKMKEKGDIPEGYSVSREKKERFSLILESASTNQTSMYLCASSFQREGSLVFGPGTRLTVL.

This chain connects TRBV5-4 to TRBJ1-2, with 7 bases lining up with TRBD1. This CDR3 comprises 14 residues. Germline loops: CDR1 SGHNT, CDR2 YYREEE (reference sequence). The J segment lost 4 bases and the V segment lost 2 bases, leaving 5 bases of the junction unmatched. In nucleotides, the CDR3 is TGTGCCAGCAGCTTCCGGGACAGCATCTATGGCTACACCTTC. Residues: CASSFRDSIYGYTF. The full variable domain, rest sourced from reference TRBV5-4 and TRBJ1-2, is ETGVTQSPTHLIKTRGQQVTLRCSSQSGHNTVSWYQQALGQGPQFIFQYYREEENGRGNFPPRFSGLQFPNYSSELNVNALELDDSALYLCASSFRDSIYGYTFGSGTRLTVV.

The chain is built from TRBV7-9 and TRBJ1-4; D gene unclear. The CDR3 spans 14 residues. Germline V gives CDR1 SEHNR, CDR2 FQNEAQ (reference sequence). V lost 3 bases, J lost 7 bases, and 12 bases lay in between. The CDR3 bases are TGTGCCAGCAGCTTTGGCGGGAACGGTGAAAAACTGTTTTTT. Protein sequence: CASSFGGNGEKLFF.

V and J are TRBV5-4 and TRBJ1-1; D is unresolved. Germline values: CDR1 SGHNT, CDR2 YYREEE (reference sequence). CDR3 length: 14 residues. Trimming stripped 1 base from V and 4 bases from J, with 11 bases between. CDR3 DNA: TGTGCCAGCAGCTTGTCTGAAGGGTCCACTGAAGCTTTCTTT. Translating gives CASSLSEGSTEAFF.

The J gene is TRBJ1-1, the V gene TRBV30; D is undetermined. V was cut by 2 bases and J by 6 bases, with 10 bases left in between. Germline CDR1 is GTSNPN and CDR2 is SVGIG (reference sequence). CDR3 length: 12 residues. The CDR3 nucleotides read TGTGCCTGGAGTCCACGAGGATCTGAAGCTTTCTTT. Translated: CAWSPRGSEAFF.

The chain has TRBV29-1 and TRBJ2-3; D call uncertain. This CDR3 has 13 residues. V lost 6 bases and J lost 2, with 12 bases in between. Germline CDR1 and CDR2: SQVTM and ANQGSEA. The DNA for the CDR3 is TGCAGCGTGGTGATTCAGCCCACAGATACGCAGTATTTT. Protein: CSVVIQPTDTQYF.

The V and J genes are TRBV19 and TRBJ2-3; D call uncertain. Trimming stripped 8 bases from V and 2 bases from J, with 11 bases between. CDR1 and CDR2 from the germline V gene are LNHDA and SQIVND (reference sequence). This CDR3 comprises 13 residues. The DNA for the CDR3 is TGTGCCAGTGCGCGGAGAATCACAGATACGCAGTATTTT. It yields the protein CASARRITDTQYF. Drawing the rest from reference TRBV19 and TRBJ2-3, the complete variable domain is DGGITQSPKYLFRKEGQNVTLSCEQNLNHDAMYWYRQDPGQGLRLIYYSQIVNDFQKGDIAEGYSVSREKKESFPLTVTSAQKNPTAFYLCASARRITDTQYFGPGTRLTVL.

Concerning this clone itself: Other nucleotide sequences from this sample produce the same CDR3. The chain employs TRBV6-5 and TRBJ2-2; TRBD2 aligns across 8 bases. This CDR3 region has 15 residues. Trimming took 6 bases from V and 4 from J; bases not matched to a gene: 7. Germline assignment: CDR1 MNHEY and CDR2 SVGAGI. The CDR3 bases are TGTGCCAGCAGCTACGGGGGGGCGGGCACCGGGGAGCTGTTTTTT. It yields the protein CASSYGGAGTGELFF.

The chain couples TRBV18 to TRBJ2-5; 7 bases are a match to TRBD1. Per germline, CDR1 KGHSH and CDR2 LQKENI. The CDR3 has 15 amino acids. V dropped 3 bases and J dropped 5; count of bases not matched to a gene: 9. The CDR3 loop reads CASSPDRTGVETQYF. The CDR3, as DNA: TGTGCCAGCTCACCGGATCGTACAGGGGTGGAGACCCAGTACTTC.

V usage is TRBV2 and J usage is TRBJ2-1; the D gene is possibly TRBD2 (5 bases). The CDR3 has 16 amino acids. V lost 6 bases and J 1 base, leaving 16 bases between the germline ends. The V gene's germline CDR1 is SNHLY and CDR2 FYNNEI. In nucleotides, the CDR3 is TGTGCCAGCAGGGAGGCCGACTGGATTTCCTACAATGAGCAGTTCTTC. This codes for CASREADWISYNEQFF.

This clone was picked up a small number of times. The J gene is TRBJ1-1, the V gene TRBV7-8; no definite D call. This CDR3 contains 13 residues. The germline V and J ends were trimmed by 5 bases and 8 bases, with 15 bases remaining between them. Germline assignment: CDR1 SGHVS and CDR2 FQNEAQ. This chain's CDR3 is CASSQDGLYEAFF. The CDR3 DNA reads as TGTGCCAGCAGCCAGGACGGCCTTTACGAAGCTTTCTTT.

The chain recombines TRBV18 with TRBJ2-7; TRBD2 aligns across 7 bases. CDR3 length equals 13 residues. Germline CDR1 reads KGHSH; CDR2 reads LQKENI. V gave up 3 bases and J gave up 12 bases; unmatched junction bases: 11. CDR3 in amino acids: CASSPVRDYLPYF. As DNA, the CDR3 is TGTGCCAGCTCACCCGTCCGGGACTACTTACCGTACTTC. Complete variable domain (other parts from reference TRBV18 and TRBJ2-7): NAGVMQNPRHLVRRRGQEARLRCSPMKGHSHVYWYRQLPEEGLKFMVYLQKENIIDESGMPKERFSAEFPKEGPSILRIQQVVRGDSAAYFCASSPVRDYLPYFGPGTRLTVT.

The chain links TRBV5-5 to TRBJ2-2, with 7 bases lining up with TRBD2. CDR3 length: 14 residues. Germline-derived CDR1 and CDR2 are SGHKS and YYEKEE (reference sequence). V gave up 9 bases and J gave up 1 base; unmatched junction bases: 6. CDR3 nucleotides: TGTGCCACGGGGGGTCCAGGGAACACCGGGGAGCTGTTTTTT. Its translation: CATGGPGNTGELFF.

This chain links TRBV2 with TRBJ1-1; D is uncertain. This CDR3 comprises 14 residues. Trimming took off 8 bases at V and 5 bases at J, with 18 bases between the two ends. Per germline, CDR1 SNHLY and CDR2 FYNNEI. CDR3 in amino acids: CASALARVETEAFF. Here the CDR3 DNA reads TGTGCCAGCGCTTTAGCCAGAGTAGAGACTGAAGCTTTCTTT.

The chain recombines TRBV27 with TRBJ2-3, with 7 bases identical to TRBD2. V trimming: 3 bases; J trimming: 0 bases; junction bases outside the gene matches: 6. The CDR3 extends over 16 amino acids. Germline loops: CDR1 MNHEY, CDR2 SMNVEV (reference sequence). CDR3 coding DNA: TGTGCCAGCAGTTTCGGACTAGGAGGGAGCACAGATACGCAGTATTTT. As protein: CASSFGLGGSTDTQYF.

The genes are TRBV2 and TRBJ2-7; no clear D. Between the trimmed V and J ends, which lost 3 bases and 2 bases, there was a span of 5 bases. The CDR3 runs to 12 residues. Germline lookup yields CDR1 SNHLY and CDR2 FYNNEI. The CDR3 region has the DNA TGTGCCAGCAGTGAGATGGCCTACGAGCAGTACTTC. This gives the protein CASSEMAYEQYF.

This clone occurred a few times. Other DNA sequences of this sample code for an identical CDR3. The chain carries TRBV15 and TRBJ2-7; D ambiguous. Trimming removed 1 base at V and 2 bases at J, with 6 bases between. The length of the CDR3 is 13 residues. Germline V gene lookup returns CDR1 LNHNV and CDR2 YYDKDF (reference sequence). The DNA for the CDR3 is TGTGCCACCAGCAGAGGACGGACCTACGAGCAGTACTTC. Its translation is CATSRGRTYEQYF.

The CDR3 is CASSGWTSGRRELFF. In nucleotides, the CDR3 is TGTGCCAGCAGCGGTTGGACTAGCGGGAGGAGGGAGCTGTTTTTT. This chain connects TRBV9 to TRBJ2-2, with 14 nucleotides matching TRBD2. The germline V gene has CDR1 SGDLS and CDR2 YYNGEE. The V gene end was trimmed by 3 bases and the J gene end by 9 bases; junction bases not matched to a gene: 4. The CDR3 runs 15 residues.

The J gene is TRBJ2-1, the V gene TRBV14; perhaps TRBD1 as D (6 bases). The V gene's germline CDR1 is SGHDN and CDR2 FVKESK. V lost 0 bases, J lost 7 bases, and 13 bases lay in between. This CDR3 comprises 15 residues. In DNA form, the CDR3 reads TGTGCCAGCAGCCAAGATAGCGCCAGGGGTAATGAGCAGTTCTTC. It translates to CASSQDSARGNEQFF.

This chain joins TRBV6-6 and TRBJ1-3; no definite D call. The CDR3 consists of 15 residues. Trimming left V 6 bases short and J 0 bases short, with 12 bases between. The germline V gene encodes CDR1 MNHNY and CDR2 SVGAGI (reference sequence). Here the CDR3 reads CASSPRLASGNTIYF. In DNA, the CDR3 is TGTGCCAGCAGCCCCAGGCTCGCCTCTGGAAACACCATATATTTT.

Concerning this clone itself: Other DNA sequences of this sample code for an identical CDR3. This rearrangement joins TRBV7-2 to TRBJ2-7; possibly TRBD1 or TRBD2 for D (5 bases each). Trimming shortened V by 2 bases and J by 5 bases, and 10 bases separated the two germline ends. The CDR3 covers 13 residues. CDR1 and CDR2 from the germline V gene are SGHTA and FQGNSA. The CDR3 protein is CASSLMGVNEQYF. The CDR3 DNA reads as TGTGCCAGCAGCTTAATGGGGGTAAACGAGCAGTACTTC.

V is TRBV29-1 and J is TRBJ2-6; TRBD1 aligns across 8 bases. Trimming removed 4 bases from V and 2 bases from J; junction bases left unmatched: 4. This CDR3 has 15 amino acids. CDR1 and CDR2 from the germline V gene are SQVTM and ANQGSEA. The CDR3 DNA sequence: TGCAGCGTTGCCGAGACAGGGGCTGGGGCCAACGTCCTGACTTTC. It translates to CSVAETGAGANVLTF.

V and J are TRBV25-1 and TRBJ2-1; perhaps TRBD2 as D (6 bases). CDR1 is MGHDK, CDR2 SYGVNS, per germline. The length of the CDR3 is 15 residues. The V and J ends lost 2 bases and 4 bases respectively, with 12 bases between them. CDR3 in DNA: TGTGCCAGCAGTGAAGTGGGCGGGGAGTACAATGAGCAGTTCTTC. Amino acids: CASSEVGGEYNEQFF.

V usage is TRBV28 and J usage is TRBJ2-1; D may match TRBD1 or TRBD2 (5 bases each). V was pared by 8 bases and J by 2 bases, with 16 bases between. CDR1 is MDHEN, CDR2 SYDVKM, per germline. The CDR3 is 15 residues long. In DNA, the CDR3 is TGTGCCAGCGGAGTACCGGGACCTGCCTACAATGAGCAGTTCTTC. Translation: CASGVPGPAYNEQFF.

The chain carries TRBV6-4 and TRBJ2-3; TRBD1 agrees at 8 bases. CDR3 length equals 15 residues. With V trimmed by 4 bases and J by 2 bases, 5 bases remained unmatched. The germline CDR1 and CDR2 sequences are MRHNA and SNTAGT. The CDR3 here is CASSVKGQVTDTQYF. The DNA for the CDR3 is TGTGCCAGCAGTGTGAAGGGACAGGTCACAGATACGCAGTATTTT.